The following is a TCR beta chain sequence with its context. The antigen is not known. This sample is part of a study of T cell responses to AZD1222 COVID-19 vaccine. Study results and caveats: The study found vaccine-associated CD4 TCRs spanning spike, dominant at 160-218 and 743-854. Following two doses of AZD1222, Spike-specific TCR breadth and depth rose. The study sampled repertoires only after the peak T cell response.

CDR3 length: 15 residues. V was pared by 5 bases and J by 1 base, with 2 bases of the junction left unmatched. CDR1 is SEHNR, CDR2 FQNEAQ, per germline (reference sequence). Only in-frame clones appear in the TCRdb table, and some are missing; sequencing was by immunoSEQ multiplex PCR. The repertoire holds 120,000 or so clones, with roughly 89% as singletons. The chain joins TRBV7-9 to TRBJ2-2; 9 bases line up with TRBD2. The specimen comprised peripheral blood, sampled on day 0 of AZD1222 vaccination. This receptor was obtained from an adult in good health. The CDR3 nucleotides read TGTGCCAGCAGCGATAGCGGGGGGAACACCGGGGAGCTGTTTTTT. Amino acids: CASSDSGGNTGELFF.